Described below is a single TCR beta chain sequence and its context. The antigen is not known. The ends lost 8 bases at V and 5 bases at J; junction bases unmatched: 11. This CDR3 has 15 amino acids. CDR1 is MNHEY and CDR2 is SVGAGI in the germline V gene. The data stem from a study of OX40 agonist ivuxolimab in advanced cancers. General study results and limits: Partial responders receiving 0.1-3.0 mg/kg showed among the lowest clonal expansion.

Measured with immunoSEQ multiplex PCR; TCRdb has only the in-frame clones, and not every one. This repertoire shows about 49,000 clones, about 86% found once; its top ten account for 1.6%. Anyone with autoimmune disease history or systemic immunosuppression was excluded. The chain couples TRBV6-5 to TRBJ2-2, with 7 bases fitting TRBD1. The sequencing used CD4+ or CD8+ T cells sorted from blood, collected in a trial of the OX40 agonist ivuxolimab. The origin of this receptor is an adult with an advanced solid tumor such as melanoma, head and neck, liver or kidney cancer. CDR3 sequence: CASGRQGGGTGELFF. CDR3 nucleotides: TGTGCCAGCGGACGACAGGGTGGTGGGACCGGGGAGCTGTTTTTT.